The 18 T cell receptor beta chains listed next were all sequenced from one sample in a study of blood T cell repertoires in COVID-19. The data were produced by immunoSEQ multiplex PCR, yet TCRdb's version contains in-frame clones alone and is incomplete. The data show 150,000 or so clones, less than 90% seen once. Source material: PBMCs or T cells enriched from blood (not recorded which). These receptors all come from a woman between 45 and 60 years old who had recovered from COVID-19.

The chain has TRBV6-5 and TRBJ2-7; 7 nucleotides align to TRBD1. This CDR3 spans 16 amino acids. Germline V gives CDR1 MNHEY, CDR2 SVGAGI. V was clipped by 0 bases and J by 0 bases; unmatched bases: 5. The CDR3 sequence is CASSYSTTGSSYEQYF. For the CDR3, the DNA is TGTGCCAGCAGTTACTCCACGACAGGGAGCTCCTACGAGCAGTACTTC.

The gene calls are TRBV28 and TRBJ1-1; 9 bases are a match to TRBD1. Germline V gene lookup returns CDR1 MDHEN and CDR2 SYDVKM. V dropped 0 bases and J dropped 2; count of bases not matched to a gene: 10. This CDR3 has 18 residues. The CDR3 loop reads CASSLWERTGVVNTEAFF. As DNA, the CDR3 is TGTGCCAGCAGTTTATGGGAACGGACAGGGGTCGTTAACACTGAAGCTTTCTTT.

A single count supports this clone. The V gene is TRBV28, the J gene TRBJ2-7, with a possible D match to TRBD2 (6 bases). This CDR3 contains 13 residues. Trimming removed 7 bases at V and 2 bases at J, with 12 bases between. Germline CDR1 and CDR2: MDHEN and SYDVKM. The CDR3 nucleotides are TGTGCCAGCACGGGACTGGGGACCTACGAGCAGTACTTC. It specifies CASTGLGTYEQYF.

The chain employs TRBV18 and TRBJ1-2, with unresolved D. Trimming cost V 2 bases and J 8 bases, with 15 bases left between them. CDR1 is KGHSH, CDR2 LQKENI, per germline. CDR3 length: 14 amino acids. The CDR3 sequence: CASSPILEAYGYTF. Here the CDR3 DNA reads TGTGCCAGCTCACCAATTCTAGAAGCCTACGGCTACACCTTC. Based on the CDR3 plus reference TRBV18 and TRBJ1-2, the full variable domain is NAGVMQNPRHLVRRRGQEARLRCSPMKGHSHVYWYRQLPEEGLKFMVYLQKENIIDESGMPKERFSAEFPKEGPSILRIQQVVRGDSAAYFCASSPILEAYGYTFGSGTRLTVV.

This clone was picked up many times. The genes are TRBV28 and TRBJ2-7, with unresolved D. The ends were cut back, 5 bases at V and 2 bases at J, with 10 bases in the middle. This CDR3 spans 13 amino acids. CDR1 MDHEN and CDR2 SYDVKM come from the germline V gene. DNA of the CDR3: TGTGCCAGCAGTCCCGCGGCTACCTACGAGCAGTACTTC. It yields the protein CASSPAATYEQYF.

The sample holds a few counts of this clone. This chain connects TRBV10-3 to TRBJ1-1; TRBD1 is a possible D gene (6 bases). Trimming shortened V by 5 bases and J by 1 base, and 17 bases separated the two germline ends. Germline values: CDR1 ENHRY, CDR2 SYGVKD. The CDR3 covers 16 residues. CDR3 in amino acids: CAISSSTGHRNTEAFF. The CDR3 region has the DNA TGTGCCATCAGTAGTTCTACGGGACACAGGAACACTGAAGCTTTCTTT.

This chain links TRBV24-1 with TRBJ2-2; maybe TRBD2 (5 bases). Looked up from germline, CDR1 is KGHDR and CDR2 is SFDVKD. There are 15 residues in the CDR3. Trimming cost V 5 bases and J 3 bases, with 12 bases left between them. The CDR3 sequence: CATSGTRGDTGELFF. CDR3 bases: TGTGCCACCAGTGGGACTCGGGGTGACACCGGGGAGCTGTTTTTT.

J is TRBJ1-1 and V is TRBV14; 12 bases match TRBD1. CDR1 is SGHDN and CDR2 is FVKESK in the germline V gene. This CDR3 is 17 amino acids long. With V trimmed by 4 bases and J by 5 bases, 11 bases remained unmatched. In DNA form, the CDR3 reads TGTGCCAGCAGCCCAATTTTGGGGACAGGGGGCCGTACTGAAGCTTTCTTT. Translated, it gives CASSPILGTGGRTEAFF.

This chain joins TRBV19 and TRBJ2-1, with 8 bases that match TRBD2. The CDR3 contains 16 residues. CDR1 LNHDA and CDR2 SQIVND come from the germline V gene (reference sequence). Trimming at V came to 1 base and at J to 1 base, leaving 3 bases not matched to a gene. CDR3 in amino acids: CASSIGTSGSYNEQFF. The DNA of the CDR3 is TGTGCCAGTAGTATAGGAACTAGCGGTTCCTACAATGAGCAGTTCTTC.

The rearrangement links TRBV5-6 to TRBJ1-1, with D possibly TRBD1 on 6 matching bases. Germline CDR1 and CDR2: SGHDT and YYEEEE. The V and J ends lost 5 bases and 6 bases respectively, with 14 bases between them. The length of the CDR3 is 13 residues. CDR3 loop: CASSYSQGSEAFF. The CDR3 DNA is TGTGCCAGCAGTTATTCACAGGGCTCTGAAGCTTTCTTT.

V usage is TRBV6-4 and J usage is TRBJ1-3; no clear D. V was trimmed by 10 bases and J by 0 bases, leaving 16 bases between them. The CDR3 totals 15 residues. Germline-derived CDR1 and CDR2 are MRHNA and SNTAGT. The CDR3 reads CATGLEDNSGNTIYF. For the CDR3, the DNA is TGTGCCACCGGCTTGGAGGATAACTCTGGAAACACCATATATTTT.

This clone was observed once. As DNA, the CDR3 is TGTGCCAGTAGTATCGGGGTTTTGAACACTGAAGCTTTCTTT. Protein product: CASSIGVLNTEAFF. This chain joins TRBV19 and TRBJ1-1, with D unclear. This CDR3 spans 14 amino acids. Trimming stripped 3 bases from V and 0 bases from J, with 8 bases between. The V gene's germline CDR1 is LNHDA and CDR2 SQIVND (reference sequence).

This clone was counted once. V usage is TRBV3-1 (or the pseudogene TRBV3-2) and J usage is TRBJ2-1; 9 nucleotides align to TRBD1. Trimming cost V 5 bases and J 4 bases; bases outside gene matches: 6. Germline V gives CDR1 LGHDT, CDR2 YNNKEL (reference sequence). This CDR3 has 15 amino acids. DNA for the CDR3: TGTGCCAGCAGCTTGGGGGACAGGGCGTACAATGAGCAGTTCTTC. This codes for CASSLGDRAYNEQFF.

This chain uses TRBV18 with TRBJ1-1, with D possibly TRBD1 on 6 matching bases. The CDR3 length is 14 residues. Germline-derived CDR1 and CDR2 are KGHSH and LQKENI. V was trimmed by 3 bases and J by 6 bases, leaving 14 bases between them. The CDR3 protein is CASSPRGGIAEAFF. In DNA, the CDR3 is TGTGCCAGCTCACCTAGAGGGGGAATTGCTGAAGCTTTCTTT.

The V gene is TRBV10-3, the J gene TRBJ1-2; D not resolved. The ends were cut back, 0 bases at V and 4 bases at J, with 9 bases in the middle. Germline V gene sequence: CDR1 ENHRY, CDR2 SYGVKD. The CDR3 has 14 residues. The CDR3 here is CAISESAKTYGYTF. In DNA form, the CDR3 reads TGTGCCATCAGTGAGTCAGCTAAAACCTATGGCTACACCTTC.

This CDR3 reads CSVTGQLNTEAFF. The CDR3 nucleotides read TGCAGCGTCACCGGACAGTTGAACACTGAAGCTTTCTTT. The chain couples TRBV29-1 to TRBJ1-1, with D possibly TRBD1 on 6 matching bases. V lost 6 bases to trimming and J lost 0 bases, with 11 bases between them. CDR3 length equals 13 residues. CDR1 and CDR2 from the germline V gene are SQVTM and ANQGSEA.

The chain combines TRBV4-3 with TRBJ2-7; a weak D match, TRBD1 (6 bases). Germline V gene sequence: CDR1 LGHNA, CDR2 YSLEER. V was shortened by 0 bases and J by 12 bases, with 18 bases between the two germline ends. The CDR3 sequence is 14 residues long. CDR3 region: CASSQDTAADSRYF. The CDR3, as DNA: TGCGCCAGCAGCCAAGATACCGCCGCGGACAGCAGGTACTTC.

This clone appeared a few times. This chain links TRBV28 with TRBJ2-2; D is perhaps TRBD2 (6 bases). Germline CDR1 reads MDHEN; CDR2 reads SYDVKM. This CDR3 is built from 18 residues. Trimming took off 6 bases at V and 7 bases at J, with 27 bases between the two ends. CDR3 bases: TGTGCCAGCAGGCCACCGGGACCCGGTTTCGGGGGATTCGGGGAGCTGTTTTTT. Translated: CASRPPGPGFGGFGELFF.